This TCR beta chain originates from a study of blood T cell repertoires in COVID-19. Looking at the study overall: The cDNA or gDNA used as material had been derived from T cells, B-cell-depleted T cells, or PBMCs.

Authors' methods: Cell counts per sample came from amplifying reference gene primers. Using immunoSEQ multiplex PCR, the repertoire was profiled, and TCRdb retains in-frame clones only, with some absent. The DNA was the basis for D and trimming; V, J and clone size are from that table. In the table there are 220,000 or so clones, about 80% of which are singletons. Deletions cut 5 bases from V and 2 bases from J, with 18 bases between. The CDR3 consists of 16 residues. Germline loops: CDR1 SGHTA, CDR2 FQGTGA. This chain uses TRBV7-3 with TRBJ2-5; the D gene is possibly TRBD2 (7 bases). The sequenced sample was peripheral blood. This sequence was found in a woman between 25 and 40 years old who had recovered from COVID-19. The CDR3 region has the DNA TGTGCCAGCAGCCCCAGTGGGCGGGGGACACAAGAGACCCAGTACTTC. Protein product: CASSPSGRGTQETQYF.